Listed here are 4 T cell receptor beta chains from one sample, sequenced in a study of blood T cells in healthy people across ages. A second roughly 7 to 12 cycle PCR used barcoded and J-beta primers. TCRdb re-derived calls from the 5' RACE reads in MiXCR, one entry per CDR3 protein. The table lists about 1.8 million distinct CDR3 sequences, 49% of them singletons. Sequencing was done on a sample of blood. The receptors derive from a woman between 40 and 50 years old in good health.

The count of this clonotype is one. At one end the junction does not follow the germline gene, possibly because of a read error. The chain combines TRBV29-1 with TRBJ1-2; perhaps TRBD1 as D (6 bases). The CDR3 extends over 12 amino acids. Germline CDR1 and CDR2: SQVTM and ANQGSEA. The CDR3 reads CGVAGQFKGYTF. The DNA of the CDR3 is TGCGGCGTTGCGGGACAATTTAAGGGCTACACCTTC.

The V call is TRBV4-2, the J call TRBJ2-3; perhaps TRBD2 as D (7 bases). Per the germline V gene, CDR1 is LGHNA and CDR2 is YNFKEQ. The CDR3 consists of 16 residues. The germline V and J ends were trimmed by 3 bases and 5 bases, with 18 bases remaining between them. The CDR3, as DNA: TGTGCCAGCAGCCACCTCGGGGAGGGGGGGCGAGATACGCAGTATTTT. The encoded protein is CASSHLGEGGRDTQYF.

This clonotype was picked up a small number of times. The CDR3 coding sequence is TGTGCCACCAGCAGAGGGGGCGCGGCGGATGGCTACACCTTC. It yields the protein CATSRGGAADGYTF. The chain uses TRBV15 and TRBJ1-2; a weak D match, TRBD1 (5 bases). V dropped 1 base and J dropped 6 bases, with 12 bases sitting between them. The CDR3 is 14 amino acids. Germline V CDR1 and CDR2: LNHNV, YYDKDF (reference sequence). The full variable domain, with the rest looked up from reference TRBV15 and TRBJ1-2, is DAMVIQNPRYQVTQFGKPVTLSCSQTLNHNVMYWYQQKSSQAPKLLFHYYDKDFNNEADTPDNFQSRRPNTSFCFLDIRSPGLGDTAMYLCATSRGGAADGYTFGSGTRLTVV.

The chain carries TRBV13 and TRBJ2-5; D is perhaps TRBD2 (6 bases). The V end lost 4 bases, the J end lost 11 bases, and 14 bases lay between the germline ends. From germline, CDR1 is PRHDT and CDR2 FYEKMQ (reference sequence). CDR3 length: 12 amino acids. Here the CDR3 reads CASSSEGNEQYF. CDR3 DNA: TGTGCCAGCAGCTCGGAGGGCAATGAGCAGTACTTC.